Below are 21 T cell receptor beta chains sequenced from a single sample in a study of T cell responses to AZD1222 COVID-19 vaccine. Some clones are missing from TCRdb's copy, which holds only in-frame ones; the method was immunoSEQ multiplex PCR. The sample includes 65,000 to 85,000 clones, about 88% of them seen just once. Source: peripheral blood, taken on day 0 of AZD1222 vaccination. All receptors derive from an adult in good health.

V gene TRBV6-2 or TRBV6-3 combines with J gene TRBJ2-3; 7 bases line up with TRBD2. Germline-derived CDR1 and CDR2 are MNHEY and SVGEGT. The CDR3 sequence is 15 residues long. After removal of 5 bases from V and 0 bases from J, the junction contained 5 bases not matched to a gene. The CDR3 nucleotides read TGTGCCAGCAGTCCCCGGCGGGGGAGCACAGATACGCAGTATTTT. Translation: CASSPRRGSTDTQYF.

The chain carries TRBV21-1 and TRBJ1-2. TRBV21-1 is reported as a pseudogene. The CDR3 is made up of 13 amino acids. The CDR3 DNA sequence: TGTGCCAGCAGCAAATCGGGCGCTCTGGGCTACACCTTC. Translating gives CASSKSGALGYTF.

The chain joins TRBV6-5 to TRBJ1-2; TRBD1 aligns across 10 bases. The CDR3 has 15 residues. The V segment lost 6 bases and the J segment 4 bases; nucleotides outside the gene matches: 8. The germline V gene has CDR1 MNHEY and CDR2 SVGAGI. The CDR3 sequence is CASSPDRGRGYGYTF. As DNA, the CDR3 is TGTGCCAGCAGCCCAGACAGGGGGCGGGGCTATGGCTACACCTTC.

V is TRBV28 and J is TRBJ2-7; 9 positions agree with TRBD1. Germline V gene data show CDR1 as MDHEN and CDR2 as SYDVKM. V shed 10 bases, J shed 3 bases, and the junction held 10 bases outside the gene matches. The CDR3 loop spans 14 amino acids. In DNA, the CDR3 is TGTGCCACCCGGACCGGGACAGGGATCTACGAGCAGTACTTC. It encodes CATRTGTGIYEQYF.

V and J are TRBV4-1 and TRBJ1-5; tentatively, D is TRBD1 (5 bases). Germline CDR1 and CDR2: MGHRA and YSYEKL. The CDR3 sequence is 15 residues long. The ends were cut back, 0 bases at V and 9 bases at J, with 15 bases in the middle. The CDR3 loop is CASSQDGQGQGPQHF. The CDR3 nucleotides read TGCGCCAGCAGCCAAGATGGGCAGGGCCAAGGGCCCCAGCATTTT.

This clone came up once. The V gene is TRBV5-1, the J gene TRBJ1-5, with a weak D call TRBD1 (5 bases). Germline V gene data show CDR1 as SGHRS and CDR2 as YFSETQ. V dropped 1 base and J dropped 0 bases, with 14 bases sitting between them. The CDR3 loop spans 17 amino acids. The CDR3 here is CASSLIPTGFSNQPQHF. In DNA, the CDR3 is TGCGCCAGCAGCTTGATCCCCACAGGATTTAGCAATCAGCCCCAGCATTTT.

There are a few counts of this clone. The same CDR3 also results from other DNA sequences found in this sample. The chain joins TRBV15 to TRBJ2-7, with 9 nucleotides matching TRBD1. V was pared by 8 bases and J by 1 base, with 6 bases of the junction left unmatched. This CDR3 contains 14 residues. Per germline, CDR1 LNHNV and CDR2 YYDKDF (reference sequence). The CDR3 coding sequence is TGTGCCACCGGACCCGGGACAGGGTCCTACGAGCAGTACTTC. Translating gives CATGPGTGSYEQYF.

The rearrangement uses TRBV10-3 and TRBJ2-1; D is unresolved. V was shortened by 11 bases and J by 2 bases, with 19 bases between the two germline ends. This CDR3 has 15 amino acids. Germline CDR1 and CDR2: ENHRY and SYGVKD. The CDR3 sequence: CASADGSIPYNEQFF. The CDR3 region has the DNA TGTGCCTCAGCCGACGGCTCCATCCCCTACAATGAGCAGTTCTTC.

This clone occurred once. The chain carries TRBV28 and TRBJ2-3; D is unclear. This CDR3 is 12 amino acids long. The V end lost 7 bases, the J end lost 2 bases, and 7 bases lay between the germline ends. Germline-derived CDR1 and CDR2 are MDHEN and SYDVKM. The DNA for the CDR3 is TGTGCCAGCACTACATTCACAGATACGCAGTATTTT. It translates to CASTTFTDTQYF.

The chain recombines TRBV30 with TRBJ2-7; 14 bases agree with TRBD2. Trimming cost V 5 bases and J 5 bases; bases outside gene matches: 5. This CDR3 is built from 14 residues. Germline CDR1 is GTSNPN and CDR2 is SVGIG (reference sequence). The CDR3 loop reads CAWGTSGSSNEQYF. The CDR3, as DNA: TGTGCCTGGGGGACTAGCGGGAGCAGCAACGAGCAGTACTTC. Full variable domain (remainder filled in from reference TRBV30 and TRBJ2-7): SQTIHQWPATLVQPVGSPLSLECTVEGTSNPNLYWYRQAAGRGLQLLFYSVGIGQISSEVPQNLSASRPQDRQFILSSKKLLLSDSGFYLCAWGTSGSSNEQYFGPGTRLTVT.

The chain combines TRBV2 with TRBJ2-5; a possible D gene is TRBD2 (6 bases). Germline values: CDR1 SNHLY, CDR2 FYNNEI. V gave up 8 bases and J gave up 7 bases, with 14 bases separating them. The CDR3 consists of 12 residues. DNA of the CDR3: TGTGCCAGCTGTACAGGAGGGGTGACCCAGTACTTC. Translating it yields CASCTGGVTQYF.

This clone was detected once. V and J are TRBV7-9 and TRBJ1-4; D gene unclear. From germline, CDR1 is SEHNR and CDR2 FQNEAQ (reference sequence). The CDR3 covers 15 residues. V was pared by 1 base and J by 7 bases, with 13 bases between. The CDR3, as DNA: TGTGCCAGCAGCTTAGACAGCCTCTCAGGTGAAAAACTGTTTTTT. Amino acids: CASSLDSLSGEKLFF.

CDR3: CASIRSGYTF. The CDR3 region has the DNA TGTGCCAGCATCCGCAGTGGCTACACCTTC. This rearrangement joins TRBV27 to TRBJ1-2; D unclear. This CDR3 is 10 amino acids long. Per the germline V gene, CDR1 is MNHEY and CDR2 is SMNVEV (reference sequence). Trimming took off 7 bases at V and 7 bases at J, with 7 bases between the two ends.

The chain has TRBV19 and TRBJ2-1; D call uncertain. CDR1 is LNHDA, CDR2 SQIVND, per germline (reference sequence). The CDR3 is 13 amino acids. V was clipped by 4 bases and J by 4 bases, with 8 bases between them. The CDR3 region is CASSNGLYNEQFF. DNA of the CDR3: TGTGCCAGTAGTAATGGCCTGTACAATGAGCAGTTCTTC. The complete variable domain, with remaining parts taken from reference TRBV19 and TRBJ2-1, reads DGGITQSPKYLFRKEGQNVTLSCEQNLNHDAMYWYRQDPGQGLRLIYYSQIVNDFQKGDIAEGYSVSREKKESFPLTVTSAQKNPTAFYLCASSNGLYNEQFFGPGTRLTVL.

The chain joins TRBV19 to TRBJ1-1; D perhaps matches TRBD1 (6 bases). Germline-derived CDR1 and CDR2 are LNHDA and SQIVND (reference sequence). The CDR3 has 14 residues. Between the trimmed V and J ends, which lost 2 bases and 1 base, there was a span of 8 bases. CDR3 amino acids: CASSILGANTEAFF. Written as DNA, the CDR3 is TGTGCCAGTAGTATATTGGGGGCGAACACTGAAGCTTTCTTT.

The V and J genes are TRBV30 and TRBJ1-1, with a tentative D call TRBD1 (5 bases). The CDR3 is made up of 14 amino acids. V was pared by 0 bases and J by 1 base, with 9 bases between. CDR1 is GTSNPN and CDR2 is SVGIG in the germline V gene (reference sequence). The CDR3 region has the DNA TGTGCCTGGAGTGTACCCGGGGCGAACACTGAAGCTTTCTTT. It codes for CAWSVPGANTEAFF.

This sequence joins TRBV27 and TRBJ1-4; the D is unclear. Germline CDR1 is MNHEY and CDR2 is SMNVEV (reference sequence). The length of the CDR3 is 16 residues. Trimming took 6 bases from V and 4 from J, leaving 18 bases between them. The CDR3, as DNA: TGTGCCAGCAGCCGAGGCCGGGCAGCGGGTAATGAAAAACTGTTTTTT. This encodes CASSRGRAAGNEKLFF.

This clone was seen a few times. This chain uses TRBV7-3 with TRBJ1-5; D may be TRBD1 (5 bases). V gave up 5 bases and J gave up 4 bases, with 9 bases separating them. There are 13 residues in the CDR3. Germline CDR1 SGHTA, CDR2 FQGTGA. This CDR3 reads CASSQGPNQPQHF. CDR3 in DNA: TGTGCCAGCAGCCAGGGACCTAATCAGCCCCAGCATTTT.

CDR3 nucleotides: TGTGCCAGCAGTTTAGGTGGAGGGCAAGATACGCAGTATTTT. This translates into CASSLGGGQDTQYF. The chain carries TRBV27 and TRBJ2-3, with D maybe TRBD2 (6 bases). V lost 2 bases and J 5 bases, leaving 11 bases between the germline ends. The CDR3 is 14 residues long. From germline, CDR1 is MNHEY and CDR2 SMNVEV (reference sequence).

The chain couples TRBV29-1 to TRBJ1-1; D is perhaps TRBD1 (5 bases). The CDR3 has 13 residues. CDR1 and CDR2 from the germline V gene are SQVTM and ANQGSEA. Trimming stripped 7 bases from V and 3 bases from J, with 15 bases between. The CDR3 bases are TGCAGCGGCGGAATAGCCAGGGACACTGAAGCTTTCTTT. Amino acid sequence: CSGGIARDTEAFF. Combining the CDR3 with reference TRBV29-1 and TRBJ1-1 gives the whole variable domain SAVISQKPSRDICQRGTSLTIQCQVDSQVTMMFWYRQQPGQSLTLIATANQGSEATYESGFVIDKFPISRPNLTFSTLTVSNMSPEDSSIYLCSGGIARDTEAFFGQGTRLTVV.

The chain has TRBV9 and TRBJ1-4, with D hard to call. Germline V gene sequence: CDR1 SGDLS, CDR2 YYNGEE. With 4 bases removed from V and 4 bases from J, the gap between germline ends came to 11 bases. The CDR3 runs 14 residues. CDR3: CASSTPGDNEKLFF. The CDR3 coding sequence is TGTGCCAGCAGCACCCCCGGGGATAATGAAAAACTGTTTTTT.